The text below deals with one T cell receptor beta chain. Its antigen is still unknown. The CDR3 has 12 residues. V lost 3 bases, J lost 7 bases, and 4 bases stayed unmatched. Germline CDR1 and CDR2: DFQATT and SNEGSKA (reference sequence). The data stem from a study of blood T cells in healthy people across ages. Study-level points and caveats: What prevented conclusive comparison of naive and antigen-experienced cells was that PBMCs were unsorted. A strong correlation was found between TCR beta diversity and the percentage of naive T cells.

Primed by a sample-barcoded 5' primer and a J-beta primer mix, a second PCR proceeded for about 7 to 11 cycles. Template switching added a 12-random-nucleotide identifier to every cDNA molecule. TCRdb re-called the 5' RACE reads through MiXCR, storing one row per CDR3 protein. The sample includes some 1,500,000 distinct CDR3 sequences, 35% to 45% seen only once; the top ten take about 4.1%. The clonotype was recovered from a woman aged 18-35 years in good health. The V gene is TRBV20-1, the J gene TRBJ1-1, with TRBD1 matching 8 bases. Material: blood. The CDR3, as DNA: TGCAGTGCTAGCCCAGGGGGCAGTGAAGCTTTCTTT. Its protein is CSASPGGSEAFF.